The rows below give T cell receptor beta chains drawn from one sample of a study of blood T cell repertoires in COVID-19. TCRdb's table, derived via immunoSEQ multiplex PCR, lists solely in-frame clones and lacks some. The repertoire holds around 95,000 clones, 90% seen once, with just over 5% in the top ten. The material sequenced was peripheral blood. All receptors come from a man aged 45-65 years with acute or convalescent COVID-19. The CDR3 runs from the conserved cysteine through the conserved F or W. D genes are given only for firm matches. Rows give clone size only sometimes, using once, few, many, or a class for an expanded clone.

d_gene	abundance	v_gene	j_gene	CDR3nt	CDR3aa
TRBD1	NA	TRBV3-1/TRBV3-2	TRBJ2-7	TGTGCCAGCAGCCAGGGGACAGTCTCCTACGAGCAGTACTTC	CASSQGTVSYEQYF
NA	few	TRBV18	TRBJ1-1	TGTGCCAGCTCACCAGAGGCGGGTGGCGCTTTCTTT	CASSPEAGGAFF
NA	NA	TRBV11-3	TRBJ1-5	TGTGCCAGCAGCCCTGGGGGGGGCCCAGATCAGCCCCAGCATTTT	CASSPGGGPDQPQHF
NA	NA	TRBV23-1	TRBJ2-2	TGCGCCATGACGAGAGTGGGGCGAGCAGGGGAGAACACCGGGGAGCTGTTTTTT	CAMTRVGRAGENTGELFF
NA	NA	TRBV30	TRBJ2-3	TGTGCCTGGAGTCTCGGGGGAGCGACTAGCACAGATACGCAGTATTTT	CAWSLGGATSTDTQYF
NA	NA	TRBV14	TRBJ1-1	TGTGCCAGCAGCCAAGATTTGTCATACTACACTGAAGCTTTCTTT	CASSQDLSYYTEAFF
TRBD1	NA	TRBV11-2	TRBJ1-5	TGTGCCAGCAGCATAGACAGGGTCGGACAGCCCCAGCATTTT	CASSIDRVGQPQHF
NA	NA	TRBV5-1	TRBJ2-1	TGCGCCAGCAGCTTGAGCGGAAATGAGCAGTTCTTC	CASSLSGNEQFF
NA	NA	TRBV13	TRBJ2-1	TGTGCCAGCAGCTTAGGGGCAGGGCTCTACAATGAGCAGTTCTTC	CASSLGAGLYNEQFF
TRBD1	NA	TRBV5-1	TRBJ1-2	TGCGCCAGCAGCTTGGAACAGGGGGGAGGCTACACCTTC	CASSLEQGGGYTF
TRBD1	NA	TRBV11-2	TRBJ1-1	TGTGCCAGCAGCCCCCGGACAGGGGCGCCGATTGAAGCTTTCTTT	CASSPRTGAPIEAFF
NA	NA	TRBV11-3	TRBJ2-1	TGTGCCAGCAGCGGACAGCGCTCCTACAATGAGCAGTTCTTC	CASSGQRSYNEQFF
TRBD1	NA	TRBV10-1	TRBJ2-2	TGCGCCAGCAGTGAGGCAGGGGGCCCGGACACCGGGGAGCTGTTTTTT	CASSEAGGPDTGELFF
TRBD1	NA	TRBV5-1	TRBJ1-3	TGCGCCAGCCACACAGGGGGCTCTGGAAACACCATATATTTT	CASHTGGSGNTIYF
NA	once	TRBV29-1	TRBJ1-2	TGCAGCGTTGGGGCAGGCGACTATGGCTACACCTTC	CSVGAGDYGYTF
TRBD1	once	TRBV11-2	TRBJ2-3	TGTGCCAGCAGCTTAGACAGGGGGCTTAGCACAGATACGCAGTATTTT	CASSLDRGLSTDTQYF
TRBD2	NA	TRBV4-1	TRBJ2-7	TGCGCCAGCAGCCAAGAGATGATGGACTGGTCGGGAGGGCTGGGAGAGCAGTACTTC	CASSQEMMDWSGGLGEQYF
TRBD2	NA	TRBV29-1	TRBJ2-1	TGCAGCGTTCCTGAGACTAGCGGGAGGGCGGCCTACAATGAGCAGTTCTTC	CSVPETSGRAAYNEQFF
TRBD2	once	TRBV19	TRBJ2-1	TGTGCCAGTAGTTTACGGGAGGGCCTTAGGAATGAGCAGTTCTTC	CASSLREGLRNEQFF
TRBD2	NA	TRBV29-1	TRBJ2-1	TGCAGCGTTGAGAGGCGGGGGGCGGACAATGAGCAGTTCTTC	CSVERRGADNEQFF
NA	NA	TRBV29-1	TRBJ2-3	TGCAGCGTTGTGGGAGGCCGCGCAATCACAGATACGCAGTATTTT	CSVVGGRAITDTQYF
NA	NA	TRBV10-3	TRBJ1-4	TGTGCCATCAGTGAGTCGAAGCACAGTAATGAAAAACTGTTTTTT	CAISESKHSNEKLFF
NA	NA	TRBV27	TRBJ2-2	TGTGCCAGCAGTTCCCCAAGCAACAGGGAGAGAACCGGGGAGCTGTTTTTT	CASSSPSNRERTGELFF
NA	NA	TRBV6-6	TRBJ2-7	TGTGCCAGCACCTCCTTAGGGGGGGGTTCCTACGAGCAGTACTTC	CASTSLGGGSYEQYF
NA	NA	TRBV12-3/TRBV12-4	TRBJ2-7	TGTGCCAGCAGCGCTAAATCCTACGAGCAGTACTTC	CASSAKSYEQYF
NA	NA	TRBV5-4	TRBJ2-7	TGTGCCAGCAGCTGGAAGCCCAGTAACGGAAGGGGTGAGCAGTACTTC	CASSWKPSNGRGEQYF
NA	NA	TRBV18	TRBJ1-2	TGTGCCAGCTCACCTACCCGACAATCCTATGGCTACACCTTC	CASSPTRQSYGYTF
TRBD1	NA	TRBV19	TRBJ1-5	TGTGCCAGTAGTCCGTTATTCTACAGGGGGCGGGATCAGCCCCAGCATTTT	CASSPLFYRGRDQPQHF
NA	NA	TRBV6-5	TRBJ2-7	TGTGCCAGCAGTTACGGGCAGGTTAGCTCCTACGAGCAGTACTTC	CASSYGQVSSYEQYF
TRBD2	NA	TRBV27	TRBJ2-7	TGTGCCAGCAGCCCGCGACTAGCGGGGGGAACCGAGCAGTACTTC	CASSPRLAGGTEQYF
NA	NA	TRBV11-2	TRBJ2-7	TGTGCCAGCAGCTTAGGCGGAGGGGCCCCCTACGAGCAGTACTTC	CASSLGGGAPYEQYF
NA	NA	TRBV6-5	TRBJ2-7	TGTGCCAGCAGTTACTCTCAGGGGGGCTACGAGCAGTACTTC	CASSYSQGGYEQYF
TRBD2	once	TRBV3-1/TRBV3-2	TRBJ2-3	TGTGCCAGCAGCCAAGATTTTGGTCTAGCGGGGAACACAGATACGCAGTATTTT	CASSQDFGLAGNTDTQYF
TRBD1	NA	TRBV2	TRBJ1-5	TGTGCCAGCAGAGCGGGGACAGGGTGGAGCAATCAGCCCCAGCATTTT	CASRAGTGWSNQPQHF
TRBD1	NA	TRBV19	TRBJ1-5	TGTGCCAGTAGTTCGGTACAGGGGGCAAATGGGCCCCAGCATTTT	CASSSVQGANGPQHF
TRBD1	NA	TRBV6-5	TRBJ1-2	TGTGCCAGCAGACAGGGGATGGGCTATGGCTACACCTTC	CASRQGMGYGYTF
NA	once	TRBV5-4	TRBJ2-5	TGTGCCAGCAGCTTGTCGCGAAAAGAGACCCAGTACTTC	CASSLSRKETQYF
NA	NA	TRBV5-5	TRBJ2-1	TGTGCCAGCAGCTTGAACCCTACGGCCTACAATGAGCAGTTCTTC	CASSLNPTAYNEQFF
TRBD2	NA	TRBV7-2	TRBJ2-1	TGTGCCAGCAGCCTTACTAGCGGGGTCTATGAGCAGTTCTTC	CASSLTSGVYEQFF
TRBD1	NA	TRBV6-5	TRBJ2-3	TGTGCCAGCACCGCCCCGGGACAGGGAACAGATACGCAGTATTTT	CASTAPGQGTDTQYF
TRBD2	NA	TRBV5-1	TRBJ2-1	TGCGCCAGCAGCCGGGCGGGACTAGCGGGAGTCTCCCTCAATGAGCAGTTCTTC	CASSRAGLAGVSLNEQFF